The 26 T cell receptor beta chains given below trace back to one sample, sequenced in a study of blood T cell repertoires in COVID-19. Here immunoSEQ multiplex PCR was the method, and the copy in TCRdb shows in-frame clones only, minus some. In the table there are 250,000 to 300,000 clones, roughly 86% of which are singletons. The sequenced sample consisted of peripheral blood. The receptors derive from a man between 18 and 29 years old with active or convalescent COVID-19.

J is TRBJ1-1 and V is TRBV27, with no clear D. The CDR3 sequence is 15 residues long. The germline gives CDR1 MNHEY, CDR2 SMNVEV (reference sequence). V shed 4 bases and J shed 4 bases, with 16 bases lying between them. The CDR3 DNA is TGTGCCAGCAGTTCTCGTGGGTTTGGAGGCACTGAAGCTTTCTTT. It encodes CASSSRGFGGTEAFF.

The V and J genes are TRBV27 and TRBJ1-5; D might be TRBD1 (6 bases). The V end lost 5 bases, the J end lost 3 bases, and 8 bases lay between the germline ends. Germline V gene data show CDR1 as MNHEY and CDR2 as SMNVEV (reference sequence). The CDR3 has 13 amino acids. CDR3 nucleotides: TGTGCCAGCAGTCGGACAGCCAATCAGCCCCAGCATTTT. This codes for CASSRTANQPQHF.

J is TRBJ2-5 and V is TRBV7-3; 7 bases fit TRBD1. Germline V gene lookup returns CDR1 SGHTA and CDR2 FQGTGA. The J segment lost 3 bases and the V segment lost 5 bases, leaving 3 bases of the junction unmatched. This CDR3 spans 13 amino acids. The CDR3 DNA sequence: TGTGCCAGCAGCCGGGACAGAGAAGAGACCCAGTACTTC. Translating it yields CASSRDREETQYF.

Turning to this clone: This may stem from a read error, because a much larger clone lies one nucleotide away. Here the CDR3 reads CASSGTGYGYTF. The CDR3 bases are TGTGCCAGCAGCGGGACAGGCTATGGCTACACCTTC. The rearrangement uses TRBV6-6 and TRBJ1-2; 8 bases agree with TRBD1. V dropped 6 bases and J dropped 4; count of bases not matched to a gene: 1. The germline V gene encodes CDR1 MNHNY and CDR2 SVGAGI (reference sequence). The CDR3 runs 12 residues.

This sequence joins TRBV27 and TRBJ2-2; D call uncertain. V was clipped by 7 bases and J by 2 bases, with 5 bases between them. From germline, CDR1 is MNHEY and CDR2 SMNVEV (reference sequence). CDR3 size: 12 residues. CDR3 in amino acids: CASMSNTGELFF. The DNA of the CDR3 is TGTGCCAGCATGAGCAACACCGGGGAGCTGTTTTTT.

This sequence joins TRBV27 and TRBJ1-3, with D possibly matching TRBD1 (6 bases). The CDR3 extends over 14 amino acids. V was clipped by 6 bases and J by 6 bases, with 15 bases between them. Germline V gene sequence: CDR1 MNHEY, CDR2 SMNVEV (reference sequence). The CDR3 spells CASSPDRDINTIYF. The CDR3 DNA sequence: TGTGCCAGCAGCCCGGACAGAGATATAAACACCATATATTTT.

The genes are TRBV12-3 or TRBV12-4 and TRBJ2-1; no clear D. V lost 5 bases and J 8 bases, leaving 7 bases between the germline ends. The CDR3 is 11 amino acids. CDR3 region: CASSIRYEQFF. The CDR3 DNA sequence: TGTGCCAGCAGTATCCGGTATGAGCAGTTCTTC.

The rearrangement uses TRBV9 and TRBJ2-1, with D maybe TRBD2 (6 bases). The CDR3 totals 14 residues. Looked up from germline, CDR1 is SGDLS and CDR2 is YYNGEE. V shed 1 base and J shed 9 bases, with 14 bases lying between them. The CDR3 is CASSVRPAGGEQFF. Here the CDR3 DNA reads TGTGCCAGCAGCGTAAGACCCGCCGGGGGTGAGCAGTTCTTC.

This clone was seen a handful of times. The gene calls are TRBV10-1 and TRBJ2-1; a weak D match, TRBD1 (5 bases). The CDR3 runs to 14 residues. V lost 8 bases, J lost 3 bases, and 14 bases lay in between. CDR1 is WNHNN, CDR2 SYGVQD, per germline (reference sequence). The CDR3 DNA sequence: TGCGCCAGCGCGGAAGGGGCGCTCTACAATGAGCAGTTCTTC. Protein sequence: CASAEGALYNEQFF.

The rearrangement joins TRBV6-5 to TRBJ2-7, with 8 bases lining up with TRBD2. The CDR3 has 14 amino acids. Looked up from germline, CDR1 is MNHEY and CDR2 is SVGAGI. J gave up 1 base and V 8 bases, and 7 bases lay outside the gene matches. DNA for the CDR3: TGTGCCAGCCATCGGGGGGGGAATTCCTACGAGCAGTACTTC. Its translation: CASHRGGNSYEQYF.

A note on this clone: Other nucleotide sequences in the sample specify the same CDR3. The rearrangement uses TRBV25-1 and TRBJ1-3, with D unclear. Trimming shortened V by 4 bases and J by 1 base, and 5 bases separated the two germline ends. Per the germline V gene, CDR1 is MGHDK and CDR2 is SYGVNS. CDR3 length equals 13 residues. CDR3 DNA: TGTGCCAGCAGTGTTCAATCTGGAAACACCATATATTTT. Translating it yields CASSVQSGNTIYF.

The genes are TRBV28 and TRBJ2-7, with TRBD1 as a possible D gene (5 bases). Trimming pared 2 bases from V and 3 bases from J, leaving 11 bases between. CDR1 MDHEN and CDR2 SYDVKM come from the germline V gene. The CDR3 is 14 amino acids. The chain's CDR3 is CASSLEQDGYEQYF. CDR3 DNA sequence: TGTGCCAGCAGTTTAGAACAGGATGGCTACGAGCAGTACTTC.

DNA for the CDR3: TGTGCCAGCAGCTTATACCGACAGGGCTCTGAAGCTTTCTTT. Its protein product is CASSLYRQGSEAFF. V is TRBV7-9 and J is TRBJ1-1; 7 bases line up with TRBD1. The germline V gene encodes CDR1 SEHNR and CDR2 FQNEAQ (reference sequence). V lost 2 bases and J lost 6; bases outside the gene matches: 6. The CDR3 extends over 14 amino acids. The full variable domain, rest sourced from reference TRBV7-9 and TRBJ1-1, is DTGVSQNPRHKITKRGQNVTFRCDPISEHNRLYWYRQTLGQGPEFLTYFQNEAQLEKSRLLSDRFSAERPKGSFSTLEIQRTEQGDSAMYLCASSLYRQGSEAFFGQGTRLTVV.

This rearrangement joins TRBV7-2 to TRBJ2-3; D unresolved. Germline CDR1 reads SGHTA; CDR2 reads FQGNSA. The CDR3 totals 14 residues. V was pared by 3 bases and J by 0 bases, with 7 bases between. The CDR3 nucleotides read TGTGCCAGCAGCTTTCACAGTAGCACAGATACGCAGTATTTT. It yields the protein CASSFHSSTDTQYF.

The chain combines TRBV14 with TRBJ1-6; unclear D gene. The CDR3 covers 13 residues. The germline CDR1 and CDR2 sequences are SGHDN and FVKESK. The ends were cut back, 3 bases at V and 9 bases at J, with 9 bases in the middle. The CDR3 DNA reads as TGTGCCAGCAGCCAGCAAGGGAGTTCACCCCTCCACTTT. Its protein product is CASSQQGSSPLHF. The full variable domain, rest sourced from reference TRBV14 and TRBJ1-6, is EAGVTQFPSHSVIEKGQTVTLRCDPISGHDNLYWYRRVMGKEIKFLLHFVKESKQDESGMPNNRFLAERTGGTYSTLKVQPAELEDSGVYFCASSQQGSSPLHFGNGTRLTVT.

The gene calls are TRBV5-1 and TRBJ1-1; the match to TRBD1 covers 10 bases. Trimming at V came to 4 bases and at J to 1 base, leaving 7 bases not matched to a gene. CDR1 and CDR2 (germline): SGHRS, YFSETQ. The length of the CDR3 is 16 residues. The CDR3: CASSLGTGAPNTEAFF. CDR3 nucleotides: TGCGCCAGCAGCCTCGGGACAGGGGCTCCGAACACTGAAGCTTTCTTT.

The genes are TRBV6-5 and TRBJ1-2; D is unclear. CDR1 and CDR2 from the germline V gene are MNHEY and SVGAGI. V lost 6 bases and J 1 base, leaving 9 bases between the germline ends. The CDR3 length is 13 residues. CDR3: CASSAGRNYGYTF. DNA of the CDR3: TGTGCCAGCAGCGCAGGCCGTAACTATGGCTACACCTTC.

The chain carries TRBV25-1 and TRBJ2-3; perhaps TRBD2 as D (6 bases). Trimming removed 1 base at V and 2 bases at J, with 13 bases between. Germline CDR1 MGHDK, CDR2 SYGVNS. This CDR3 has 16 residues. The DNA of the CDR3 is TGTGCCAGCAGTGAATTTGCTGCGGGACTCACAGATACGCAGTATTTT. It is translated as CASSEFAAGLTDTQYF.

V gene TRBV10-3 combines with J gene TRBJ2-7, with TRBD1 matching 9 bases. This CDR3 spans 13 amino acids. V gave up 4 bases and J gave up 4 bases; unmatched junction bases: 2. Germline V gives CDR1 ENHRY, CDR2 SYGVKD. The CDR3 here is CAISAGQGYEQYF. DNA for the CDR3: TGTGCCATCAGTGCTGGACAGGGGTACGAGCAGTACTTC.

V and J are TRBV19 and TRBJ1-5, with D possibly TRBD1 on 5 matching bases. Trimming stripped 2 bases from V and 7 bases from J, with 9 bases between. CDR3 length equals 13 residues. Germline-derived CDR1 and CDR2 are LNHDA and SQIVND (reference sequence). DNA for the CDR3: TGTGCCAGTAGTATACCAGGGAGGCAGCCCCAGCATTTT. It translates to CASSIPGRQPQHF.

This chain joins TRBV5-1 and TRBJ1-1; D unresolved. The germline V gene has CDR1 SGHRS and CDR2 YFSETQ. Trimming stripped 4 bases from V and 0 bases from J, with 7 bases between. The CDR3 is 13 amino acids. In nucleotides, the CDR3 is TGCGCCAGCAGCCCTAGAATGAACACTGAAGCTTTCTTT. Its translation: CASSPRMNTEAFF.

CDR3 amino acids: CAAGTLYNQPQHF. In nucleotides, the CDR3 is TGTGCCGCCGGGACACTATACAATCAGCCCCAGCATTTT. The genes are TRBV27 and TRBJ1-5; maybe TRBD1 (6 bases). The CDR3 loop spans 13 amino acids. V lost 11 bases and J 3 bases, leaving 14 bases between the germline ends. Germline CDR1 reads MNHEY; CDR2 reads SMNVEV (reference sequence).

This chain connects TRBV12-5 to TRBJ2-5; D possibly corresponds to TRBD1 (5 bases). V lost 5 bases to trimming and J lost 4 bases, with 17 bases between them. The CDR3 spans 15 residues. Germline-derived CDR1 and CDR2 are LGHNT and FRNRAP. The CDR3 here is CASGGLPGSGETQYF. The CDR3 DNA reads TGTGCTAGTGGTGGGCTCCCAGGGTCAGGAGAGACCCAGTACTTC.

The chain has TRBV6-2 or TRBV6-3 and TRBJ2-7; TRBD1 matches 7 bases. The germline gives CDR1 MNHEY, CDR2 SVGEGT. The V segment lost 4 bases and the J segment 4 bases; nucleotides outside the gene matches: 7. CDR3 length equals 14 residues. In DNA form, the CDR3 reads TGTGCCAGCAGTTTAAGTGGGACAGCTTACGAGCAGTACTTC. Encoded protein: CASSLSGTAYEQYF.

The chain couples TRBV27 to TRBJ2-7; tentatively, D is TRBD2 (5 bases). Germline assignment: CDR1 MNHEY and CDR2 SMNVEV (reference sequence). Between the trimmed V and J ends, which lost 5 bases and 2 bases, there was a span of 13 bases. The length of the CDR3 is 14 residues. As DNA, the CDR3 is TGTGCCAGCAGTCCGGGATCTTCGACCTACGAGCAGTACTTC. Protein product: CASSPGSSTYEQYF.

This clone has a single count. This chain connects TRBV10-3 to TRBJ2-3; 8 bases fit TRBD2. V lost 7 bases, J lost 6 bases, and 9 bases stayed unmatched. This CDR3 is built from 14 residues. From germline, CDR1 is ENHRY and CDR2 SYGVKD. The CDR3 sequence: CAITPGLAPDTQYF. The CDR3 nucleotides are TGTGCCATCACTCCTGGACTAGCACCGGATACGCAGTATTTT.